These T cell receptor beta chains were read from a single sample in a study. One entry per CDR3 protein results from TCRdb running MiXCR on the 5' RACE reads. The repertoire consists of roughly 23,000 distinct CDR3 sequences, with 30% occurring once and the leading ten covering approximately 2.2%. The sequenced sample consisted of tumor-infiltrating naive CD4+ T cells sorted from the breast tumor. All receptors derive from a female donor with breast cancer. Each CDR3 is given with its conserved first and last residue.

>TRBJ2-7|TRBV10-3
CAIREAGGPDEQYF
>TRBJ2-1|TRBV6-6
CASRKTDRGNTEQFF
>TRBJ1-1|TRBV30
CAWRALRTEAFF
>TRBJ2-1|TRBV7-3
CASSLGLAGGSSYNEQFF
>TRBJ2-7|TRBV9
CASSVEGQASYEQYF
>TRBJ1-5|TRBV12-3/TRBV12-4
CDGSANGGVSNQPQHF
>TRBJ2-1|TRBV20-1
CSARFSPGTVNNEQFF
>TRBJ2-5|TRBV5-1
CASSLVGLDPMETQYF
>TRBJ2-1|TRBV20-1
CSARKASGSGKYNEQFF
>TRBJ1-1|TRBV4-1
CASSHPWRENTEAFF
>TRBJ2-7|TRBV2
CASRTSGAYEQYF
>TRBJ2-1|TRBV12-3/TRBV12-4
CASSFRQSHNEQSF
>TRBJ2-7|TRBV4-1
CASSQDRSRQLGEQYF
>TRBJ2-1|TRBV29-1
CSVGGLAGERYNEQSF
>TRBJ2-1|TRBV4-1
CASSQDGASGSDEQFF
>TRBJ2-7|TRBV20-1
CSAQGGAYEQYF
>TRBJ2-7|TRBV7-3
CASSSPWDLSYEQYF
>TRBJ2-7|TRBV28
CASSSPGTGVGSEQYF
>TRBJ1-1|TRBV3-1
CASSQVTGEAFF
>TRBJ1-5|TRBV28
CASSLRTAPNQPQHF
>TRBJ2-1|TRBV12-3/TRBV12-4
CGSNHQTREQFF
>TRBJ1-5|TRBV6-1
CASSMSRGSNQPQHF
>TRBJ2-1|TRBV11-2
CASSLSLNPSYNEQFF
>TRBJ2-1|TRBV5-1
CASSPRVPSSHNEQFF
>TRBJ1-5|TRBV6-1
CASSDGRGLDNQPQHF
>TRBJ1-1|TRBV12-3/TRBV12-4
CASSLARSGNTEALF
>TRBJ2-5|TRBV12-3/TRBV12-4
CASSQGGPQETQYF
>TRBJ2-7|TRBV4-2
CASSLMQSPTSRSYEQYF
>TRBJ2-1|TRBV20-1
CKGVSGSLRSYNEQFF
>TRBJ1-1|TRBV10-1
CASSLGGKNTEAFF
>TRBJ2-7|TRBV11-2
CASSSNRDSQLLQYF